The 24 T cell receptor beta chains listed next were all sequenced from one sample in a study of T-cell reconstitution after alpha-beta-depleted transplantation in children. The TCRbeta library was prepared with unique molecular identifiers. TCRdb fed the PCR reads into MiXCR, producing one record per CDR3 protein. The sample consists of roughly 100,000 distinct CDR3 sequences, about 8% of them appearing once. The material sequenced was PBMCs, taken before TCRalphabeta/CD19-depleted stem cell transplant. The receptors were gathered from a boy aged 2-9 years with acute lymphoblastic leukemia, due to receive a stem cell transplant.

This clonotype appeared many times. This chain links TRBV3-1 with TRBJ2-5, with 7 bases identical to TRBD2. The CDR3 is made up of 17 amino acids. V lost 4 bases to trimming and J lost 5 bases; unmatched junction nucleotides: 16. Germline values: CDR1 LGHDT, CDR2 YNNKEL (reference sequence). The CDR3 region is CASSPSGLVEGKETQYF. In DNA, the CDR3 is TGTGCCAGCAGCCCCTCCGGACTAGTAGAGGGGAAGGAGACCCAGTACTTC.

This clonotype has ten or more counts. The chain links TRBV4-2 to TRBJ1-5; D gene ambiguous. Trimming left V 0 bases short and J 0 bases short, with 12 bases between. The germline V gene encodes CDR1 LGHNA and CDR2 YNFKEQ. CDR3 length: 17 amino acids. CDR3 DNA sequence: TGTGCCAGCAGCCAAGATAAAGGGCAGGATAGCAATCAGCCCCAGCATTTT. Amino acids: CASSQDKGQDSNQPQHF.

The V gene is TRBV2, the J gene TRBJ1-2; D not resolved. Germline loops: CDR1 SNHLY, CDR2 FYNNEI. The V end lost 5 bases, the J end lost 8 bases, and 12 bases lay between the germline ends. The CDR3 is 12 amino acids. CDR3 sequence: CASSPDMLGYTF. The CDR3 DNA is TGTGCCAGCAGTCCCGACATGTTGGGCTACACCTTC.

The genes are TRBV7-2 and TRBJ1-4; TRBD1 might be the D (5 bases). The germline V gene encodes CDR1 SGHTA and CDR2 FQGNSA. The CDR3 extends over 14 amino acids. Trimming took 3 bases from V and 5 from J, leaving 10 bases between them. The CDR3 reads CASSLGRWNEKLFF. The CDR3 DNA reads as TGTGCCAGCAGCTTGGGACGGTGGAATGAAAAACTGTTTTTT.

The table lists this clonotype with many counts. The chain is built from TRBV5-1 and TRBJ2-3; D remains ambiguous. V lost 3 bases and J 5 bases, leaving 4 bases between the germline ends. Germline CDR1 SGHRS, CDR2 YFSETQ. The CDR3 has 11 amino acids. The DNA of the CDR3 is TGCGCCAGCAGCTCGGTAGATACGCAGTATTTT. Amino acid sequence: CASSSVDTQYF.

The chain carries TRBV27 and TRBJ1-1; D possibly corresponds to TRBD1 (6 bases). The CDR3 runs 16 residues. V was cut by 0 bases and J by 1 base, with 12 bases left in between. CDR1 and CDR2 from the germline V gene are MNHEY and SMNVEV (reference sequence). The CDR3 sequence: CASSLSGGRGNTEAFF. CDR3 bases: TGTGCCAGCAGTTTATCTGGGGGCAGAGGGAACACTGAAGCTTTCTTT.

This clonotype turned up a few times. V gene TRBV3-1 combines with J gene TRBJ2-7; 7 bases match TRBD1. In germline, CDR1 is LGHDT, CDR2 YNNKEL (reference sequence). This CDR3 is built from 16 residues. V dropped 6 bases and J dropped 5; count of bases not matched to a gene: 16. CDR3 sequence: CASSLVQGRGKDEQYF. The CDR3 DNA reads TGTGCCAGCAGTCTCGTCCAAGGCAGGGGGAAGGACGAGCAGTACTTC.

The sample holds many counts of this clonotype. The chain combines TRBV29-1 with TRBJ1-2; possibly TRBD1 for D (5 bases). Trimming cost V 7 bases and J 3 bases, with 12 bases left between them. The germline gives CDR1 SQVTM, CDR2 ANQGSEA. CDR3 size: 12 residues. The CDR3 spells CSAVTGDYGYTF. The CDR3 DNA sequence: TGCAGCGCAGTGACGGGGGACTATGGCTACACCTTC.

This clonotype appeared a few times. Here the CDR3 DNA reads TGTGCCAGCAGCCAGAGCGGCTACGACCGATACGAAAAACTGTTTTTT. Protein: CASSQSGYDRYEKLFF. The chain carries TRBV11-2 and TRBJ1-4; unclear D gene. The CDR3 has 16 residues. The germline V and J ends were trimmed by 5 bases and 8 bases, with 21 bases remaining between them. Germline V lookup: CDR1 SGHAT, CDR2 FQNNGV.

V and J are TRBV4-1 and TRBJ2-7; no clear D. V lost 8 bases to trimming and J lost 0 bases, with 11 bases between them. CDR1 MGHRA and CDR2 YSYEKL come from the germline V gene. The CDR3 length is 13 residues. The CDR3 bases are TGCGCCAGCCTGGATTTAAACTCCTACGAGCAGTACTTC. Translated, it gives CASLDLNSYEQYF.

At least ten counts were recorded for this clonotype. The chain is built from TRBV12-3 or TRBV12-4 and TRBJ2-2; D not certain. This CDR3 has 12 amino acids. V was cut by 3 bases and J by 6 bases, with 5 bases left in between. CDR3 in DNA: TGTGCCAGCAGTTTTGGGGCCGGGGAGCTGTTTTTT. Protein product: CASSFGAGELFF.

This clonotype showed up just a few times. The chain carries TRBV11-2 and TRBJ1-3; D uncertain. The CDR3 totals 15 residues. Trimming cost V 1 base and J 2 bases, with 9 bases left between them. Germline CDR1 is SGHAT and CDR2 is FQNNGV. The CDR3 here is CASSLVRIPGNTIYF. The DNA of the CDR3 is TGTGCCAGCAGCTTAGTTCGGATCCCTGGAAACACCATATATTTT. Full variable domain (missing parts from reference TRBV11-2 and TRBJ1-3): EAGVAQSPRYKIIEKRQSVAFWCNPISGHATLYWYQQILGQGPKLLIQFQNNGVVDDSQLPKDRFSAERLKGVDSTLKIQPAKLEDSAVYLCASSLVRIPGNTIYFGEGSWLTVV.

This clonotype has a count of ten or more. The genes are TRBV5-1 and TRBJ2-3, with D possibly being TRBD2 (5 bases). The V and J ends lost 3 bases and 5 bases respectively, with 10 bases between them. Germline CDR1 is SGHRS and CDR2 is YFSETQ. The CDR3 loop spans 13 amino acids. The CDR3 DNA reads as TGCGCCAGCAGCTCCCCGGGGATAGATACGCAGTATTTT. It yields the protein CASSSPGIDTQYF.

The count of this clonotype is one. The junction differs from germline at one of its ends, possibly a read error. This CDR3 is CASSVKGPRGCF. CDR3 sequence (DNA): TGTGCCAGCAGTGTGAAGGGGCCGAGAGGGTGCTTC. V gene TRBV12-3 or TRBV12-4 combines with J gene TRBJ2-7; D may be TRBD1 or TRBD2 (5 bases each). The CDR3 spans 12 residues.

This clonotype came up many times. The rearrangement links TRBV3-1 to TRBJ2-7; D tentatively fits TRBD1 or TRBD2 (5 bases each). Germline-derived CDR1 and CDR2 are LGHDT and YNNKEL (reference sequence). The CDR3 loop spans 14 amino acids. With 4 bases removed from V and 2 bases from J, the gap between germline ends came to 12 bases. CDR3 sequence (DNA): TGTGCCAGCAGCCTCGATTTGGGGGCCTACGAGCAGTACTTC. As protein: CASSLDLGAYEQYF.

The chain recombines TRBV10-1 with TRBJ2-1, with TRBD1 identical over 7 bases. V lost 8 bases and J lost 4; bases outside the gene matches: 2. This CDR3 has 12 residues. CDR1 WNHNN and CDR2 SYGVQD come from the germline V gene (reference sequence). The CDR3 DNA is TGCGCCAGCGGGACAGCTTACAATGAGCAGTTCTTC. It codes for CASGTAYNEQFF.

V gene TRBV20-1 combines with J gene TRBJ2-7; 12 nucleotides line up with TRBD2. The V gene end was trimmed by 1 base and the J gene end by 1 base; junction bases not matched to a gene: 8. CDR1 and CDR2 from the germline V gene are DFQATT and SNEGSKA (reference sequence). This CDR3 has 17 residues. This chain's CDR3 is CSARGLAGARISYEQYF. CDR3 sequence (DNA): TGCAGTGCTAGAGGACTAGCGGGGGCCCGAATTTCCTACGAGCAGTACTTC.

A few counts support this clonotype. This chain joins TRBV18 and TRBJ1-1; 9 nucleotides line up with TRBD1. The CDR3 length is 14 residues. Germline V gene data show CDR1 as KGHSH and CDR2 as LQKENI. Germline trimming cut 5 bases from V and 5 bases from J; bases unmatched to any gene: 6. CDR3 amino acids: CASSATGGRTEAFF. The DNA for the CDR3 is TGTGCCAGCTCAGCAACAGGGGGCCGAACTGAAGCTTTCTTT.

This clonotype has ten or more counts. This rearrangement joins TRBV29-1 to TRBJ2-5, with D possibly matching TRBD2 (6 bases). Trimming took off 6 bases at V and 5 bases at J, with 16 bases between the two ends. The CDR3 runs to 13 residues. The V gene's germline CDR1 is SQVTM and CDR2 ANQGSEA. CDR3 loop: CSVGDSSRETQYF. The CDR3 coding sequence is TGCAGCGTGGGGGACTCCTCTCGGGAGACCCAGTACTTC.

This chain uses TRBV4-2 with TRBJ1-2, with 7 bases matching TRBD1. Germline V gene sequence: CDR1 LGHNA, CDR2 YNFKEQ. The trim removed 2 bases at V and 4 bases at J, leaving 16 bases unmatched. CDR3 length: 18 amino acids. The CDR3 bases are TGTGCCAGCAGCCAAAACCCTAACCGGGACAGCCGCTTCTATGGCTACACCTTC. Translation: CASSQNPNRDSRFYGYTF.

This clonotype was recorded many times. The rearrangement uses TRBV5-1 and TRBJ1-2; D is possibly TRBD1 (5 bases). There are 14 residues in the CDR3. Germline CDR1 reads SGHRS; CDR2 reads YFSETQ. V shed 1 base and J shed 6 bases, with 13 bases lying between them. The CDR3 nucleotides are TGCGCCAGCAGCTTGAGGGTAGGGGCTGATGGCTACACCTTC. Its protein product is CASSLRVGADGYTF.

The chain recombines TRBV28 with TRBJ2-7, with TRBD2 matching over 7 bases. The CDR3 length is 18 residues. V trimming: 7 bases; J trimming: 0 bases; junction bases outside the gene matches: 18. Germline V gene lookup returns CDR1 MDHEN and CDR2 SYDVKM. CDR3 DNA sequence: TGTGCCAGCACGCTTACGGGAGGTGGTAACCCGAGCTCCTACGAGCAGTACTTC. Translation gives CASTLTGGGNPSSYEQYF.

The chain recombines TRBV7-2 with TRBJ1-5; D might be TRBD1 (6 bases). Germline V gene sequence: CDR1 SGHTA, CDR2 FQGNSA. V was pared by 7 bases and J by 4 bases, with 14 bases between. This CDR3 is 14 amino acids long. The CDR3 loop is CASTLGQLNQPQHF. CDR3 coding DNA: TGTGCCAGCACCCTCGGACAGCTGAATCAGCCCCAGCATTTT. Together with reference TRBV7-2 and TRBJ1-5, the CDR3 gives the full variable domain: GAGVSQSPSNKVTEKGKDVELRCDPISGHTALYWYRQSLGQGLEFLIYFQGNSAPDKSGLPSDRFSAERTGGSVSTLTIQRTQQEDSAVYLCASTLGQLNQPQHFGDGTRLSIL.

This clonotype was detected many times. As DNA, the CDR3 is TGCAGCGCTACCCCCGGGGACACTGAAGCTTTCTTT. Translated: CSATPGDTEAFF. The chain recombines TRBV29-1 with TRBJ1-1; no firm D call. The germline V gene encodes CDR1 SQVTM and CDR2 ANQGSEA. This CDR3 is 12 amino acids long. The V end lost 7 bases, the J end lost 3 bases, and 12 bases lay between the germline ends. The complete variable domain, with remaining parts taken from reference TRBV29-1 and TRBJ1-1, reads SAVISQKPSRDICQRGTSLTIQCQVDSQVTMMFWYRQQPGQSLTLIATANQGSEATYESGFVIDKFPISRPNLTFSTLTVSNMSPEDSSIYLCSATPGDTEAFFGQGTRLTVV.